These T cell receptor beta chains were read from a single sample in a study of human T cells and chemical hapten exposure. TCRdb reprocessed the RACE reads with MiXCR, giving one entry per CDR3 protein. The sample has about 350,000 distinct CDR3 sequences; 4.5% to 7% are singletons. Sample: whole blood, taken in connection with sensitization to the hapten diphenylcyclopropenone (DPC). The receptor source for this set is a woman aged 18-29 years with alopecia areata. Some clones in this sample may be carry-over from other donors' samples. The CDR3 runs from the conserved cysteine through the conserved F or W.

TRBJ1-2 | TRBV6-2/TRBV6-3 | CASSPGTVHDYTF
TRBJ1-1 | TRBV6-5 | CASSSTRRAFF
TRBJ2-3 | TRBV20-1 | CSARVAGGRVTDTQYF
TRBJ1-1 | TRBV27 | CASSSVENTEAFF
TRBJ1-3 | TRBV29-1 | CSVDGASSGNTIYF
TRBJ1-5 | TRBV7-2 | CASSLDKHF
TRBJ1-2 | TRBV12-3/TRBV12-4 | CASTSGTVNYGYTF
TRBJ2-7 | TRBV4-2 | CASSQATGGSYEQYF
TRBJ2-1 | TRBV12-3/TRBV12-4 | CASTWSKISYNEQFF
TRBJ1-2 | TRBV12-3/TRBV12-4 | CASSLPGRGYTF
TRBJ2-7 | TRBV6-2/TRBV6-3 | CASSPRTGRHEQYF
TRBJ1-2 | TRBV7-6 | CASSLDPGARFGYTF
TRBJ1-2 | TRBV12-3/TRBV12-4 | CASRKGKGYGYTF
TRBJ1-5 | TRBV20-1 | CSARDTLGGDNQPQHF
TRBJ2-1 | TRBV27 | CASSFLGTSGGKYNEQFF
TRBJ1-1 | TRBV5-6 | CASSLDPARATEAFF
TRBJ1-6 | TRBV6-2/TRBV6-3 | CASTYRRNSPLHF
TRBJ2-3 | TRBV7-6 | CASSFSGTSRGTDTQYF
TRBJ2-7 | TRBV18 | CASSRDRLEQYF
TRBJ1-5 | TRBV29-1 | CSVETGGASNQPQHF
TRBJ2-3 | TRBV2 | CASSEVDGISTDTQYF
TRBJ1-5 | TRBV2 | CASSEGWVQPQHF
TRBJ1-4 | TRBV6-4 | CASSEPGQGIPFEKLFF